This T cell receptor (beta chain) was identified in a study of T-cell reconstitution after alpha-beta-depleted transplantation in children. Unique molecular identifiers were incorporated when the TCRbeta library was constructed. A single record per CDR3 protein comes from TCRdb applying MiXCR to the PCR reads. Of about 830,000 distinct CDR3 sequences in the sample, 16% were seen once. The study's findings and limits: It was newly produced T cells that mostly accounted for T-cell counts and diversity one year after transplant. Alpha-beta T cells about two months after transplant reportedly derived from several hundred expanded graft clones. Recipient T cells and thymic progenitors that survived were the source of the high TCRbeta diversity seen at day 60 in some patients.

Germline loops: CDR1 SNHLY, CDR2 FYNNEI. The CDR3 has 15 residues. Trimming left V 0 bases short and J 2 bases short, with 9 bases between. About this clonotype itself: Its antigen is as yet unknown.

The material sequenced was PBMCs, mostly from graft donor cells, taken 360 days after TCRalphabeta/CD19-depleted stem cell transplant. This chain connects TRBV2 to TRBJ2-3, with D maybe TRBD1 (5 bases). This TCR was recovered from a male patient younger than 18 who had a stem cell transplant for acute lymphoblastic leukemia, so the T cells may come from the graft donor. The CDR3 loop is CASSEAGQVTDTQYF. In DNA, the CDR3 is TGTGCCAGCAGTGAAGCGGGGCAGGTCACAGATACGCAGTATTTT.